This T cell receptor (beta chain) appears in the sequencing data of a study of TIL therapy for anti-PD-1-resistant metastatic lung cancer. Study background: Tumors had a median PD-L1 proportion score of 6%.

Sequencing used immunoSEQ v3. Profiled with immunoSEQ multiplex PCR; TCRdb holds only in-frame clones, not every one. This table holds around 45,000 clones, around 64% found once. The time point was: pre-treatment sample, taken before nivolumab and TIL therapy. Pleural nodules or supraclavicular lymph nodes made up most of the excised metastases sampled. Progressing patients received lymphodepletion, expanded TIL infusion and IL-2. The J segment lost 1 base and the V segment lost 2 bases, leaving 3 bases of the junction unmatched. CDR3 length: 15 amino acids. The germline V gene has CDR1 MGHDK and CDR2 SYGVNS.

The receptor was isolated from a person between 30 and 80 years old with non-small cell lung cancer. The sample in question was tumor tissue, obtained at baseline. V and J are TRBV25-1 and TRBJ2-7, with TRBD1 identical over 9 bases. In DNA, the CDR3 is TGTGCCAGCAGTGAACGACAGGGGGGTTCCTACGAGCAGTACTTC. This sequence encodes CASSERQGGSYEQYF.